This note documents a single TCR beta chain sequence. Sequencing used immunoSEQ multiplex PCR; TCRdb keeps in-frame clones, though not all of them. Among tens of thousands of clones listed, about 88% were seen once. The source of the sample is a study of T cell changes during pregnancy in multiple sclerosis. Germline V lookup: CDR1 SGHAT, CDR2 FQNNGV. The length of the CDR3 is 17 residues. The trim removed 5 bases at V and 3 bases at J, leaving 11 bases unmatched. The specimen was CD8+ T cells from peripheral blood mononuclear cells, collected in the second trimester of pregnancy. The rearrangement joins TRBV11-2 to TRBJ2-2; 8 positions agree with TRBD2. The source of this sequence is a female donor with multiple sclerosis, enrolled in a pregnancy study. Written as DNA, the CDR3 is TGTGCCAGCAGCCGCTCCGGGACTAGTGAATACACCGGGGAGCTGTTTTTT. It yields the protein CASSRSGTSEYTGELFF.